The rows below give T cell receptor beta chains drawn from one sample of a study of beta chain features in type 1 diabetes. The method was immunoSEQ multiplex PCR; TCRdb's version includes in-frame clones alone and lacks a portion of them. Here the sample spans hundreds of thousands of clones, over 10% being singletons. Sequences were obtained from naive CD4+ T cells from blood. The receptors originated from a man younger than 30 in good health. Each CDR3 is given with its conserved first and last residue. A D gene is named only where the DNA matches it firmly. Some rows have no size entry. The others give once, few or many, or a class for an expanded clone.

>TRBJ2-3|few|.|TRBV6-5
TGTGCCAGCCGTCTTAAAGATACGCAGTATTTT
CASRLKDTQYF
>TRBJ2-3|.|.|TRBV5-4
TGTGCCAGCAGCGCTAGCGTGGTGACAGATACGCAGTATTTT
CASSASVVTDTQYF
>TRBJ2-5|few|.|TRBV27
TGTGCCAGCAGCTCGAAATCGGGGGAGACCCAGTACTTC
CASSSKSGETQYF
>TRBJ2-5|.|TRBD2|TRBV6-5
TGTGCCAGCCGAATAGCGGGAGACGAGACCCAGTACTTC
CASRIAGDETQYF
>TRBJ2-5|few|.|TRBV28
TGTGCCAGCAGTTTAGGCACAGGGGAGACCCAGTACTTC
CASSLGTGETQYF
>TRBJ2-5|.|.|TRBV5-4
TGTGCCAGCAGCTCCATTGGACAGTCGGGATTGAAGACCCAGTACTTC
CASSSIGQSGLKTQYF
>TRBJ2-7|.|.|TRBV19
TGTGCCAGAACTGGGGGCCGTAACGAGCAGTACTTC
CARTGGRNEQYF
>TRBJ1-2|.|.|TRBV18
TGTGCCAGCTCACCACGGGGCAGAAACTATGGCTACACCTTC
CASSPRGRNYGYTF
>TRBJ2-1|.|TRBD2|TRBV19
TGTGCCAGTAGTACTCTAGCGGGGGTCAACAATGAGCAGTTCTTC
CASSTLAGVNNEQFF
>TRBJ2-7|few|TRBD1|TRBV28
TGTGCCAGCAGTTTTCGGGACAGGGACTACGAGCAGTACTTC
CASSFRDRDYEQYF
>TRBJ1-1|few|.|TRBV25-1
TGTGCCAGCAGGGGGGCGAGGGGCACTGAAGCTTTCTTT
CASRGARGTEAFF
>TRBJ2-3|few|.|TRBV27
TGTGCCAGCAGTTCGTTTACCCGACTAGAGAGCCGCACAGATACGCAGTATTTT
CASSSFTRLESRTDTQYF
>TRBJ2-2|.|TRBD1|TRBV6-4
TGTGCCAGCAGAGGACAGGGGAGCACCGGGGAGCTGTTTTTT
CASRGQGSTGELFF
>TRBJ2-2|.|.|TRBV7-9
TGTGCCAGCAGCTTAGCACAGTACACCGGGGAGCTGTTTTTT
CASSLAQYTGELFF
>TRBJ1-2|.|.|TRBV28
TGTGCCAGCAGTTATGGGCCCGATGGCTACACCTTC
CASSYGPDGYTF
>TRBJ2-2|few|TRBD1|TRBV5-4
TGTGCCAGCAGACTTGACAGGGAAATGGCCGGGGAGCTGTTTTTT
CASRLDREMAGELFF
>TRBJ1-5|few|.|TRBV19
TGTGCCAGTAGTATAGTCGTTTGGAGTAACAATCAGCCCCAGCATTTT
CASSIVVWSNNQPQHF
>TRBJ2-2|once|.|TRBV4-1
TGCGCCAGCAGCCACGGGTTGAGCGGGGAGCTGTTTTTT
CASSHGLSGELFF
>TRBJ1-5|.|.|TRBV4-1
TGCGCCAGCAGCCAACTCAGCAATCAGCCCCAGCATTTT
CASSQLSNQPQHF
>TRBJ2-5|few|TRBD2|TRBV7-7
TGTGCTAGCAGCTTAGGCCCTAGCGGGAGTTTGGAGACCCAGTACTTC
CASSLGPSGSLETQYF
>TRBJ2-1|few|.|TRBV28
TGTGCCAGCAGCCCTGGGTGGACTGTTTCCTACAATGAGCAGTTCTTC
CASSPGWTVSYNEQFF
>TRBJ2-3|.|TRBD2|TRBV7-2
TGTGCCAGCAGCGCCCCACTAGCGTTCAGCACAGATACGCAGTATTTT
CASSAPLAFSTDTQYF
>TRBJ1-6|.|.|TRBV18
TGTGCCAGCTCACCACCATCGTCGGGGAATTCACCCCTCCACTTT
CASSPPSSGNSPLHF
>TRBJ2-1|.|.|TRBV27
TGTGCCAGCACGTCAGGACAGAGAGTCTCCTACAATGAGCAGTTCTTC
CASTSGQRVSYNEQFF
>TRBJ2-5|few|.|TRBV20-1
TGCAGTGCTATCGGTGGTGAGACCCAGTACTTC
CSAIGGETQYF
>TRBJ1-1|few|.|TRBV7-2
TGTGCCAGCAGCCGTGAAGTCTACAGGAACACTGAAGCTTTCTTT
CASSREVYRNTEAFF
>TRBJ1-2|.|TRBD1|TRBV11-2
TGTGCCAGCAGCTCCCTTAGACAGGGGAACTATGGCTACACCTTC
CASSSLRQGNYGYTF
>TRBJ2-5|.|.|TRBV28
TGTGCCAGCAGTTTTCGAGAAGAGACCCAGTACTTC
CASSFREETQYF
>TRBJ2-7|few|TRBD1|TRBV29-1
TGCAGCGTTGGGGGACAGTACTCCTACGAGCAGTACTTC
CSVGGQYSYEQYF
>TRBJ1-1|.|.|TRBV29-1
TGCAGCGTTGAAACCCGACAGGCCTCGAACACTGAAGCTTTCTTT
CSVETRQASNTEAFF
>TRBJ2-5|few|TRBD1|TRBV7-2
TGTGCCAGCAGCTGGAGGTGGGGACAGGGAGAGACCCAGTACTTC
CASSWRWGQGETQYF
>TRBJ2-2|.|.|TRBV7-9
TGTGCCAGCAGCTTGCGGGGCCCAGGCGGGGAGCTGTTTTTT
CASSLRGPGGELFF
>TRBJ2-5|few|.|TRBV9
TGTGCCAGCAGCGTAGGTACATACCAAGAGACCCAGTACTTC
CASSVGTYQETQYF
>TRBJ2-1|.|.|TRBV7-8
TGTGCCAGCAGCTTAAGGTCGGGGTCTGAGCAGTTCTTC
CASSLRSGSEQFF
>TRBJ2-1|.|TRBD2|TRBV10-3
TGTGCCATCACCATACTAGCGGGGGAGGACAATGAGCAGTTCTTC
CAITILAGEDNEQFF
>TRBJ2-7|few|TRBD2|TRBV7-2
TGTGCCAGCAGCTTTCTAGCGGATACCCGCTACGAGCAGTACTTC
CASSFLADTRYEQYF
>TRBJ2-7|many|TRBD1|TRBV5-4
TGTGCCAGCAGCTTTACAGGGGGTTTTAAAGAGCAGTACTTC
CASSFTGGFKEQYF
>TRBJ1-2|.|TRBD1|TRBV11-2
TGTGCCAGCAGCACCCGACAGGGGAGCGGTGGCTACACCTTC
CASSTRQGSGGYTF
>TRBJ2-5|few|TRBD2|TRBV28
TGTGCCGGGACTAGCGTTGGGGGAGAGACCCAGTACTTC
CAGTSVGGETQYF
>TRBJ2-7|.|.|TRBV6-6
TGTGCCAGCAGGGGACCGGGACAATCATCCTACGAGCAGTACTTC
CASRGPGQSSYEQYF
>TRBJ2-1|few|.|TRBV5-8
TGTGCCAGCAGCCGCGGGGGCACGACCTACAATGAGCAGTTCTTC
CASSRGGTTYNEQFF
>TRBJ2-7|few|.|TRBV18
TGTGCCAGCTCACCCAGTGGTAGCGGTCCCTACGAGCAGTACTTC
CASSPSGSGPYEQYF
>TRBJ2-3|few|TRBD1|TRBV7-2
TGTGCCAGCAGCTTAGGGCAGGGGGAAATAGATACGCAGTATTTT
CASSLGQGEIDTQYF
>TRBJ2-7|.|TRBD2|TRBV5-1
TGCGCCAGCAGCCCAACCCGGACTAGGAGGGCGGCCGAGCAGTACTTC
CASSPTRTRRAAEQYF
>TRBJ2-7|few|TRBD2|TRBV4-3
TGCGCCAGCAGCCAAGAGCCTCCGACTAGCGGGGGGGCCGGCGAGCAGTACTTC
CASSQEPPTSGGAGEQYF
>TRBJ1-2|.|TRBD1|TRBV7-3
TGTGCCAGCAGCCCGGACAGGGGGCAGGGCTACACCTTC
CASSPDRGQGYTF
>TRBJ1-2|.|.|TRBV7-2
TGTGCCAGCAGCGCCACATCCGCCCCCTATGGCTACACCTTC
CASSATSAPYGYTF
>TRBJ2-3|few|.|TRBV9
TGTGCCAGCAGCGTGGCCTCCACAGATACGCAGTATTTT
CASSVASTDTQYF
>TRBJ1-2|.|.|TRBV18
TGTGCCAGCTCACCCGGACTCTATGGCTACACCTTC
CASSPGLYGYTF
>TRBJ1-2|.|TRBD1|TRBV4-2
TGTGCCAGCAGCCCCGAACAGGGGAGAGATGGCTACACCTTC
CASSPEQGRDGYTF
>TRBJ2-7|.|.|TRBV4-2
TGTGCCAGCAGCCGTCAGGGGGGTTCCGAGGGTTACGAGCAGTACTTC
CASSRQGGSEGYEQYF
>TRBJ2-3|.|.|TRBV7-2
TGTGCCAGCAGCTTATCCCGGGATACGCAGTATTTT
CASSLSRDTQYF
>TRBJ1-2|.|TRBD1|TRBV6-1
TGTGCCAGCAGGGGACGCTACCGGGACAGATATGGCTACACCTTC
CASRGRYRDRYGYTF
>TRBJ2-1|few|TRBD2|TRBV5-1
TGCGCCAGCAGAAACCTGCGGGGGAGCTCCTACAATGAGCAGTTCTTC
CASRNLRGSSYNEQFF
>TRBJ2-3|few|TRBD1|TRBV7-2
TGTGCCAGCCGGACAGGGGGTCCGGATACGCAGTATTTT
CASRTGGPDTQYF
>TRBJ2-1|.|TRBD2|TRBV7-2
TGTGCCAGCAGCTTATGGTCTAGCGGTTACAATGAGCAGTTCTTC
CASSLWSSGYNEQFF
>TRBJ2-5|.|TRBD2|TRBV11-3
TGTGCCAGCAGCTCCGCCGGGACTAGTAGTAAGACCCAGTACTTC
CASSSAGTSSKTQYF
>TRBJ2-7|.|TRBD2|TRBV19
TGTGCCAGTGCCGCGGGGGGCGGTAGCTCCTACGAGCAGTACTTC
CASAAGGGSSYEQYF
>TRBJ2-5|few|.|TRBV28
TGTGCCAGCAGTCCGAGAGGACAGCTGGAGACCCAGTACTTC
CASSPRGQLETQYF
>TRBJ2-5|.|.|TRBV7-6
TGTGCCAGCAGCCGGCGACTCCAAGAGACCCAGTACTTC
CASSRRLQETQYF